The clone carrying this TCR beta chain was detected many times. Time point of the sample: newly diagnosed GD, antithyroid drugs for less than 3 months. PBMC RNA served as the TCR library source. Arm-PCR of CDR3 regions with iRepertoire HTBI primers generated TCR beta libraries. One entry per CDR3 protein results from TCRdb running MiXCR on the multiplex PCR reads. The sample contains 450,000 to 600,000 distinct CDR3 sequences, 15% to 20% of which appear only once. These data are taken from a study of regulatory T cells in long-lasting Graves disease. Germline V gene lookup returns CDR1 SGHAT and CDR2 FQNNGV. The ends were cut back, 7 bases at V and 5 bases at J, with 21 bases in the middle. This CDR3 comprises 15 residues. Separately, the same data were catalogued under a study of T cells in Graves' hyperthyroidism and ophthalmopathy.

This receptor was identified in a man aged 40-49 years with Graves disease. The chain links TRBV11-2 to TRBJ2-7, with D tentatively TRBD2 (7 bases). The input for sequencing was peripheral blood mononuclear cells (PBMCs), taken at new diagnosis, from a patient treated with antithyroid drugs. The CDR3 region is CASTQRGDIRDEQYF. CDR3 nucleotide sequence: TGTGCCAGCACCCAACGGGGGGACATTAGGGACGAGCAGTACTTC.